This TCR beta chain is drawn from a study of blood T cell repertoires in COVID-19. For the study at large: From the United States, Italy and Spain came samples of acute and convalescent COVID-19. T cells, B-cell-depleted T cells, or PBMCs supplied cDNA or gDNA.

As originally analysed: The assay estimated nucleated cells by amplifying reference gene primers. The assay was immunoSEQ multiplex PCR, and TCRdb's table has in-frame clones only and misses some. V, J and clone size derive from that table, while D and trimming were established from the DNA sequence. Among 81,000 or so clones listed, about 81% were seen once. Trimming removed 4 bases at V and 1 base at J, with 11 bases between. Germline CDR1 is MNHEY and CDR2 is SVGAGI. CDR3 length: 15 residues. The sequence was obtained from a human donor in a cohort sampled during active COVID-19. This chain joins TRBV6-5 and TRBJ1-5, with D maybe TRBD1 (5 bases). The sample was peripheral blood. CDR3 nucleotide sequence: TGTGCCAGCAGTTTACAGAAGGGGAGCAATCAGCCCCAGCATTTT. This sequence encodes CASSLQKGSNQPQHF.